These 15 T cell receptor beta chains share one sample of origin, sequenced in a study of blood T cell repertoires in COVID-19. Sequencing was performed with immunoSEQ multiplex PCR; in TCRdb, only in-frame clones are kept and a portion is missing. The data hold about 360,000 clones, with roughly 87% observed a single time. The sample was PBMCs or T cells enriched from blood (not recorded which). These receptors were collected from a woman in her thirties or forties with acute COVID-19.

This chain connects TRBV30 to TRBJ2-2, with D tentatively TRBD2 (6 bases). Trimming removed 0 bases from V and 7 bases from J, with 18 bases in between. Germline loops: CDR1 GTSNPN, CDR2 SVGIG (reference sequence). The CDR3 extends over 16 amino acids. The CDR3, as DNA: TGTGCCTGGAGTGTAACCTCGGGGGTTATGGGCGGGGAGCTGTTTTTT. Protein product: CAWSVTSGVMGGELFF.

The V call is TRBV27, the J call TRBJ1-2, with 7 nucleotides matching TRBD1. The V and J ends lost 4 bases and 4 bases, in that order; junction bases with no gene match: 6. The V gene's germline CDR1 is MNHEY and CDR2 SMNVEV (reference sequence). The CDR3 sequence is 14 residues long. The CDR3 DNA reads as TGTGCCAGCAGTTCCTTAACAGGGGCCTATGGCTACACCTTC. It encodes CASSSLTGAYGYTF.

The CDR3 DNA is TGTGCCAGCAGCCCAAGGGGCGCCCTCTCTGGAAACACCATATATTTT. Amino acids: CASSPRGALSGNTIYF. The chain recombines TRBV3-1 (or the pseudogene TRBV3-2) with TRBJ1-3; D is perhaps TRBD1 (5 bases). The CDR3 totals 16 residues. Trimming stripped 4 bases from V and 0 bases from J, with 13 bases between. Germline loops: CDR1 LGHDT, CDR2 YNNKEL (reference sequence).

The rearrangement joins TRBV24-1 to TRBJ2-3; D unclear. Germline loops: CDR1 KGHDR, CDR2 SFDVKD. V lost 2 bases and J 4 bases, leaving 12 bases between the germline ends. The CDR3 is 15 amino acids. DNA of the CDR3: TGTGCCACCAGTGATTCTTCCCCTAGGCCAGATACGCAGTATTTT. Its protein is CATSDSSPRPDTQYF.

The chain joins TRBV27 to TRBJ1-1; D may be TRBD1 (6 bases). The CDR3 is 14 residues long. With 6 bases removed from V and 2 bases from J, the gap between germline ends came to 13 bases. Germline-derived CDR1 and CDR2 are MNHEY and SMNVEV (reference sequence). The CDR3 loop reads CASRYKQGNTEAFF. DNA of the CDR3: TGTGCCAGCAGGTACAAACAGGGTAACACTGAAGCTTTCTTT.

This clone appeared a single time. The chain is built from TRBV10-2 and TRBJ2-3, with 8 positions matching TRBD1. There are 14 residues in the CDR3. The junction had 9 bases not matched to a gene; V was cut back by 6 bases and J by 7 bases. Germline V gene data show CDR1 as WSHSY and CDR2 as SAAADI. In DNA, the CDR3 is TGCGCCAGCAGCCCACAGGGGGGTCGGAATACGCAGTATTTT. Translated: CASSPQGGRNTQYF.

The count of this clone is one. The chain employs TRBV4-2 and TRBJ1-5; maybe TRBD1 (5 bases). CDR3 size: 15 residues. V lost 0 bases and J lost 7, with 13 bases in between. Germline CDR1 is LGHNA and CDR2 is YNFKEQ. The CDR3 region has the DNA TGTGCCAGCAGCCAAGAGTCCGGGGGTGACCAGCCCCAGCATTTT. Translating it yields CASSQESGGDQPQHF.

This clone showed up just once. The chain employs TRBV7-4 and TRBJ2-5; 10 bases are a match to TRBD2. Germline V gene lookup returns CDR1 SGHVT and CDR2 SQSDAQ. CDR3 length equals 18 residues. The V and J ends lost 5 bases and 2 bases, in that order; junction bases with no gene match: 14. The CDR3 here is CASSPQPQRGGYQETQYF. DNA for the CDR3: TGTGCCAGCAGCCCCCAGCCTCAGCGGGGGGGATATCAAGAGACCCAGTACTTC. Supplemented by reference TRBV7-4 and TRBJ2-5, the full variable domain reads GAGVSQSPRYKVAKRGRDVALRCDSISGHVTLYWYRQTLGQGSEVLTYSQSDAQRDKSGRPSGRFSAERPERSVSTLKIQRTEQGDSAVYLCASSPQPQRGGYQETQYFGPGTRLLVL.

This clone was observed once. V gene TRBV4-1 combines with J gene TRBJ2-7, with 9 nucleotides matching TRBD1. The CDR3 sequence is 18 residues long. Losses at the gene ends were 0 bases for V and 1 base for J; bases not matched to a gene: 10. Germline loops: CDR1 MGHRA, CDR2 YSYEKL. The chain's CDR3 is CASSQEGGQGGLSYEQYF. DNA for the CDR3: TGCGCCAGCAGCCAAGAAGGGGGACAGGGAGGGCTATCCTACGAGCAGTACTTC.

This sequence joins TRBV10-2 and TRBJ1-1; a possible D gene is TRBD1 (6 bases). Trimming took off 2 bases at V and 0 bases at J, with 13 bases between the two ends. The CDR3 runs to 16 residues. Germline CDR1 is WSHSY and CDR2 is SAAADI. CDR3 sequence reads: CASSEMRGSMNTEAFF. The DNA of the CDR3 is TGCGCCAGCAGTGAGATGAGGGGGTCGATGAACACTGAAGCTTTCTTT.

The rearrangement links TRBV2 to TRBJ1-1; 9 bases match TRBD1. V lost 7 bases, J lost 2 bases, and 14 bases stayed unmatched. The CDR3 spans 17 residues. The V gene's germline CDR1 is SNHLY and CDR2 FYNNEI. CDR3 sequence (DNA): TGTGCCAGCATTGGAGCCGCCGGGACAGGGATCAACACTGAAGCTTTCTTT. Its translation is CASIGAAGTGINTEAFF.

J is TRBJ1-1 and V is TRBV4-2; TRBD1 might be the D (6 bases). Germline CDR1 and CDR2: LGHNA and YNFKEQ. There are 14 residues in the CDR3. The V gene lost 7 bases and the J gene lost 1 base, with 13 bases spanning the gap. This chain's CDR3 is CASTKDRQNTEAFF. The CDR3 DNA reads TGTGCCAGCACCAAAGACAGGCAGAACACTGAAGCTTTCTTT.

The J gene is TRBJ1-6, the V gene TRBV12-5, with 10 bases aligning to TRBD1. With 2 bases clipped from V and 0 bases from J, the junction kept 13 bases outside the gene matches. Per germline, CDR1 LGHNT and CDR2 FRNRAP. There are 21 residues in the CDR3. The CDR3 region has the DNA TGTGCTAGTGGTTTGAGTACCTCCGGGACAGGGGCTGGCTCCTATAATTCACCCCTCCACTTT. Encoded protein: CASGLSTSGTGAGSYNSPLHF.

This chain uses TRBV18 with TRBJ2-1; D not resolved. This CDR3 comprises 16 residues. Trimming shortened V by 2 bases and J by 0 bases, and 11 bases separated the two germline ends. CDR1 is KGHSH and CDR2 is LQKENI in the germline V gene. The CDR3 sequence: CASSPMFEISYNEQFF. CDR3 in DNA: TGTGCCAGCTCACCAATGTTTGAGATCTCCTACAATGAGCAGTTCTTC.

This chain joins TRBV19 and TRBJ2-5, with TRBD1 identical over 8 bases. Germline CDR1 reads LNHDA; CDR2 reads SQIVND (reference sequence). J was trimmed by 1 base and V by 7 bases; bases with no gene match: 2. The CDR3 runs 13 residues. CDR3 DNA sequence: TGTGCCAGTACCGGACAGGGCCAAGAGACCCAGTACTTC. Amino acid sequence: CASTGQGQETQYF.